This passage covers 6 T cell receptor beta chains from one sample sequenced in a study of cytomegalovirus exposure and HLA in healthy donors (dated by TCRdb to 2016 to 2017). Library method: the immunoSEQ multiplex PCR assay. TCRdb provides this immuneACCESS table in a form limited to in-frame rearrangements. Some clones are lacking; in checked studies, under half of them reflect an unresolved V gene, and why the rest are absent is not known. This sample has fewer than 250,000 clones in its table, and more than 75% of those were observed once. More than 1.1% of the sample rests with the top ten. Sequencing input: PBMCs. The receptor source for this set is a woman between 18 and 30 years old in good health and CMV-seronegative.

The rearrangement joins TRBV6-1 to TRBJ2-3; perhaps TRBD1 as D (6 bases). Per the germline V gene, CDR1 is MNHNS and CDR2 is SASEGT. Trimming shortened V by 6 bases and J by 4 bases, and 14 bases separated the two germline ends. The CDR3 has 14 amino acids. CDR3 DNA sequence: TGTGCCAGCAGCGTCGGACAGCCCGCAGATACGCAGTATTTT. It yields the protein CASSVGQPADTQYF.

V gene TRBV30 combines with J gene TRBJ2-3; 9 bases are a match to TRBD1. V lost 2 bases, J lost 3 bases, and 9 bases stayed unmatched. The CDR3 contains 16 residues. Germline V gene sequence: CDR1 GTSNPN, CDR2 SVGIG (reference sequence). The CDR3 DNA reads TGTGCCTGGAGTCTAGGACGGACAGGGGAGACAGATACGCAGTATTTT. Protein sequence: CAWSLGRTGETDTQYF. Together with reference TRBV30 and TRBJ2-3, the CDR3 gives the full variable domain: SQTIHQWPATLVQPVGSPLSLECTVEGTSNPNLYWYRQAAGRGLQLLFYSVGIGQISSEVPQNLSASRPQDRQFILSSKKLLLSDSGFYLCAWSLGRTGETDTQYFGPGTRLTVL.

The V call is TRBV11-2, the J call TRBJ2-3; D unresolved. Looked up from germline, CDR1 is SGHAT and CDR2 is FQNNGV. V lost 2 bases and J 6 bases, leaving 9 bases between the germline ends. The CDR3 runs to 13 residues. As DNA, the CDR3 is TGTGCCAGCAGCTTACAGCCCGGGGATACGCAGTATTTT. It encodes CASSLQPGDTQYF.

The CDR3: CSARLEEAFF. Here the CDR3 DNA reads TGCAGCGCCCGGTTGGAGGAAGCTTTCTTT. This sequence joins TRBV29-1 and TRBJ1-1; no clear D gene. V was pared by 7 bases and J by 8 bases, with 11 bases between. Germline V gives CDR1 SQVTM, CDR2 ANQGSEA. The CDR3 length is 10 residues.

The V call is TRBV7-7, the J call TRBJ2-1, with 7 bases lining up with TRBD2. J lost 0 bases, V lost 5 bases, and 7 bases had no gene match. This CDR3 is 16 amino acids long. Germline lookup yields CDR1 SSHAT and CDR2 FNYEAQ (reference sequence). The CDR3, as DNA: TGTGCCAGCAGCCCCAGAGCGGGGAGCTCCTACAATGAGCAGTTCTTC. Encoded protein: CASSPRAGSSYNEQFF.

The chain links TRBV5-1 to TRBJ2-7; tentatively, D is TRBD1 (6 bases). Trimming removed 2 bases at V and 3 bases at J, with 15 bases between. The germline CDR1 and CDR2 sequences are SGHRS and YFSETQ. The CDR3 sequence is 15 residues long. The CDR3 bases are TGCGCCAGCAGCTTAGACTTAGGACAGAACTACGAGCAGTACTTC. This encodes CASSLDLGQNYEQYF.